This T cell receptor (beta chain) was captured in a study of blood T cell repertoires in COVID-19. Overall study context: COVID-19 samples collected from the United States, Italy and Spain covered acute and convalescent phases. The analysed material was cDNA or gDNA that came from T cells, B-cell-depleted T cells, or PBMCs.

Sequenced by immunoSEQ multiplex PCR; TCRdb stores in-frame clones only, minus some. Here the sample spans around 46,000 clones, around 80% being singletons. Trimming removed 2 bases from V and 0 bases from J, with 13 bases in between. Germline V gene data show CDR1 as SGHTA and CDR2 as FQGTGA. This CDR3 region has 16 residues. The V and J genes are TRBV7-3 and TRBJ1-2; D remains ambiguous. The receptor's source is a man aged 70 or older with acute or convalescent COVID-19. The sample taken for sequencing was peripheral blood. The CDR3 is CASSLFPGSANYGYTF. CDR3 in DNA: TGTGCCAGCAGCTTATTCCCAGGATCAGCTAACTATGGCTACACCTTC.